This TCR beta chain was identified in a study of shared clonotypes between healthy human individuals. Findings and caveats of the study: Generation probability values for non-shared clonotypes were lower than those for clonotypes shared by all four donors. Richness estimates generally favored naive over memory subsets. Few donors limited the genetic and exposure-history diversity represented. Clonotype sharing across a few donors was observed for 5% to 6.5% of naive CD4 clonotypes.

Germline CDR1 MDHEN, CDR2 SYDVKM. The CDR3 is 12 amino acids. J was trimmed by 8 bases and V by 5 bases; bases with no gene match: 3. In the case of this clone: Its antigen is still unknown.

Libraries were prepared by immunoSEQ multiplex PCR; TCRdb keeps only in-frame clonotypes and omits some of them. The sample lists roughly 2.4 million clones, approximately 96% seen once, with roughly 0.13% in the top ten. The chain uses TRBV28 and TRBJ1-2; 9 bases align to TRBD1. The TCR was taken from a man aged 18-30 years in good health. Source material: naive CD4+ T cells sorted from blood. Subset given: CD45RA+ positively selected. CDR3: CASSGDREGYTF. In DNA form, the CDR3 reads TGTGCCAGCAGTGGGGACAGGGAAGGCTACACCTTC.